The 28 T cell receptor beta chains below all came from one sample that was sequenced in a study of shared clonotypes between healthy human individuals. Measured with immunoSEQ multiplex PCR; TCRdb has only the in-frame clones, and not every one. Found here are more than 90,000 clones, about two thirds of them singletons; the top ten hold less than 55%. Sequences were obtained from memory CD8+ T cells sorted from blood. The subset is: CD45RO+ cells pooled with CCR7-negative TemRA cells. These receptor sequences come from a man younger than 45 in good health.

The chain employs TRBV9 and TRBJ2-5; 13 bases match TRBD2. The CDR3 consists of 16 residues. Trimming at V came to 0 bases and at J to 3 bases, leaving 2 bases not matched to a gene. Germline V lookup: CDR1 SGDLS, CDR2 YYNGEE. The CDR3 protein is CASSVGGLAGKETQYF. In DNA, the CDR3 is TGTGCCAGCAGCGTAGGGGGACTAGCGGGAAAAGAGACCCAGTACTTC.

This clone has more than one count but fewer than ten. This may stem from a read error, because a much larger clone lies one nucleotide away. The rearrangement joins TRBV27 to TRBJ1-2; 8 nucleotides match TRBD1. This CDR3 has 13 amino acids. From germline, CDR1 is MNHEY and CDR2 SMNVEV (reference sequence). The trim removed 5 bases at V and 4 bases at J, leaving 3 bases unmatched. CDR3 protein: CASSPTGGYGYTF. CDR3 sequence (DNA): TGTGCCAGCAGTCCTACAGGGGGCTATGGCTACACCTTC.

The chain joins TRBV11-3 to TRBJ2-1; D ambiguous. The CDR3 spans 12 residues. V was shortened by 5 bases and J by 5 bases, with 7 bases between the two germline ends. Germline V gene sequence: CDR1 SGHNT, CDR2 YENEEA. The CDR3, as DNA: TGTGCCAGCAGCAAACAGAACAATGAGCAGTTCTTC. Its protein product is CASSKQNNEQFF.

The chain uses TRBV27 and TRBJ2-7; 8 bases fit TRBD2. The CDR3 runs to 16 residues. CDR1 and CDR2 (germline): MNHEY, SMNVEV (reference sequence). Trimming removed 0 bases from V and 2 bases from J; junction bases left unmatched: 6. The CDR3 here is CASSLSPGLVAYEQYF. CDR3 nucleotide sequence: TGTGCCAGCAGTTTATCTCCGGGACTAGTCGCCTACGAGCAGTACTTC.

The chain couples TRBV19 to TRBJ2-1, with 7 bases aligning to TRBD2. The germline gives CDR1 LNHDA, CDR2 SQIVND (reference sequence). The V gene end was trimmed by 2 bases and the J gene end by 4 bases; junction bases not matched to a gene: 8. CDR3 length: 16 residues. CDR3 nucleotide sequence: TGTGCCAGTAGTATACCTGGCGGGAGTAAATACAATGAGCAGTTCTTC. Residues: CASSIPGGSKYNEQFF.

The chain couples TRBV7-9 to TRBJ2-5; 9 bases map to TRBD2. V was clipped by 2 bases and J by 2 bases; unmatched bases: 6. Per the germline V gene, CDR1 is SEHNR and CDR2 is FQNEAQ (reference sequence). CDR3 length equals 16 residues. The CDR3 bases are TGTGCCAGCAGCTTAACGGGGCTAGCGGGACAAGAGACCCAGTACTTC. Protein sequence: CASSLTGLAGQETQYF. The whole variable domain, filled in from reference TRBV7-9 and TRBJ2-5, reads DTGVSQNPRHKITKRGQNVTFRCDPISEHNRLYWYRQTLGQGPEFLTYFQNEAQLEKSRLLSDRFSAERPKGSFSTLEIQRTEQGDSAMYLCASSLTGLAGQETQYFGPGTRLLVL.

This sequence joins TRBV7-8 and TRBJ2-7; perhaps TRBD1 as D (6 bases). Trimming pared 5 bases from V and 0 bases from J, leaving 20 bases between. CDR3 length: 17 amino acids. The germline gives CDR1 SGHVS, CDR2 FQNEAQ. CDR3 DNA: TGTGCCAGCAGCCCCCACGAGTCAGGGGATTTCTCCTACGAGCAGTACTTC. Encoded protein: CASSPHESGDFSYEQYF.

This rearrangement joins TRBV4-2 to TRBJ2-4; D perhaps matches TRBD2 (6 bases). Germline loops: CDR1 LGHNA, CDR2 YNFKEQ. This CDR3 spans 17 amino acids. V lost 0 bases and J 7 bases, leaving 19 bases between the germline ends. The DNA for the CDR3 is TGTGCCAGCAGCCAAGAAGGAGGGCAGGAAGTCGGGAACATTCAGTACTTC. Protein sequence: CASSQEGGQEVGNIQYF.

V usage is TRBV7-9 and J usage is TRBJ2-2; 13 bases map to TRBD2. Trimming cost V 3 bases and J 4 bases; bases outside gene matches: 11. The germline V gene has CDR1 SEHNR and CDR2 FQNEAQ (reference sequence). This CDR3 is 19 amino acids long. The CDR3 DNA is TGTGCCAGCAGCTTCTGGACTAGCGGGAGCAAGGGGGGCACCGGGGAGCTGTTTTTT. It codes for CASSFWTSGSKGGTGELFF. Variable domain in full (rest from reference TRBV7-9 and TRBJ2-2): DTGVSQNPRHKITKRGQNVTFRCDPISEHNRLYWYRQTLGQGPEFLTYFQNEAQLEKSRLLSDRFSAERPKGSFSTLEIQRTEQGDSAMYLCASSFWTSGSKGGTGELFFGEGSRLTVL.

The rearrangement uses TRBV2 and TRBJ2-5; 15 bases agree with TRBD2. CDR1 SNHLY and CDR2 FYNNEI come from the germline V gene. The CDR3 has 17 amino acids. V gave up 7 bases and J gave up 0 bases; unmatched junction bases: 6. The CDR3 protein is CASTMGLAGGNQETQYF. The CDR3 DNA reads TGTGCCAGCACCATGGGACTAGCGGGAGGCAACCAAGAGACCCAGTACTTC.

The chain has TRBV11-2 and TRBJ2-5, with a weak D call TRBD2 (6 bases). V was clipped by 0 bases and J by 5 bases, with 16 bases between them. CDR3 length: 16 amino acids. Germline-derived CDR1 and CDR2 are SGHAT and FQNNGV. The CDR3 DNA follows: TGTGCCAGCAGCTTAGAGGGACTCTGGGATAGGGAGACCCAGTACTTC. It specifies CASSLEGLWDRETQYF.

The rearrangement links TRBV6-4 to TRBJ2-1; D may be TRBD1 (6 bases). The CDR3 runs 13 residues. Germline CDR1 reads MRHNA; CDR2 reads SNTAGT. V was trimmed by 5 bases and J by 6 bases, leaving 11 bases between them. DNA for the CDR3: TGTGCCAGCAGTCCCGGGACAAGCAATGAGCAGTTCTTC. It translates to CASSPGTSNEQFF.

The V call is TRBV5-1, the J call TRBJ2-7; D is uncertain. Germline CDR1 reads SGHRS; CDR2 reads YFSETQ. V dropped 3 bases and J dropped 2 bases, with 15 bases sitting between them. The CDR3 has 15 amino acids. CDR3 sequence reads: CASSYYVGKAYEQYF. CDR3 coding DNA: TGCGCCAGCAGCTACTACGTGGGCAAGGCCTACGAGCAGTACTTC. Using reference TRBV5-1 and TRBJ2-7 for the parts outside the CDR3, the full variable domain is KAGVTQTPRYLIKTRGQQVTLSCSPISGHRSVSWYQQTPGQGLQFLFEYFSETQRNKGNFPGRFSGRQFSNSRSEMNVSTLELGDSALYLCASSYYVGKAYEQYFGPGTRLTVT.

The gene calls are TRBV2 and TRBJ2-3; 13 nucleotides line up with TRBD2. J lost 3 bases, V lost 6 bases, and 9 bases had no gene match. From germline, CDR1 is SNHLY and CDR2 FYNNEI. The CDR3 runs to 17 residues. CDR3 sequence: CASRGLAGTGTTDTQYF. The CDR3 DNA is TGTGCCAGCAGGGGACTAGCGGGGACCGGGACTACAGATACGCAGTATTTT.

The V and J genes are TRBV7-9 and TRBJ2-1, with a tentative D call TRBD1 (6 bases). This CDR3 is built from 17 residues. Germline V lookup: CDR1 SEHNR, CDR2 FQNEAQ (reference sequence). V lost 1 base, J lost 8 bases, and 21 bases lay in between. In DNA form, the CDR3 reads TGTGCCAGCAGCTTAGAAAATATCCGGAAACAGGGTGATGAGCAGTTCTTC. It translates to CASSLENIRKQGDEQFF.

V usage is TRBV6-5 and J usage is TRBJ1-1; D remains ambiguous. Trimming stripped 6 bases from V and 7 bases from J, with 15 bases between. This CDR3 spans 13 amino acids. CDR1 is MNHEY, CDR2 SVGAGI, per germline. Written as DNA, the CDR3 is TGTGCCAGCAGCTATCCGGGGTGGGTTGAAGCTTTCTTT. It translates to CASSYPGWVEAFF.

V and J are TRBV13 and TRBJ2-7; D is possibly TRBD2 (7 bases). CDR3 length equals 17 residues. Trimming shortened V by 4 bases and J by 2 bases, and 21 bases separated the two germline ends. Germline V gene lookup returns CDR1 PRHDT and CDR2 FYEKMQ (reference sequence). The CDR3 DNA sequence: TGTGCCAGCAGCTCTTACCGGGGGGCAGGTAACACCTACGAGCAGTACTTC. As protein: CASSSYRGAGNTYEQYF.

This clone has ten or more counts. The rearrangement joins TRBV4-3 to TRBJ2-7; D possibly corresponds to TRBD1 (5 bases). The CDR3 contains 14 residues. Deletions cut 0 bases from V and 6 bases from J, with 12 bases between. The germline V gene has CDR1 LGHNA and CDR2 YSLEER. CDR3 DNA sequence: TGCGCCAGCAGCCAAGATGGCATGGGGCTCGAGCAGTACTTC. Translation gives CASSQDGMGLEQYF.

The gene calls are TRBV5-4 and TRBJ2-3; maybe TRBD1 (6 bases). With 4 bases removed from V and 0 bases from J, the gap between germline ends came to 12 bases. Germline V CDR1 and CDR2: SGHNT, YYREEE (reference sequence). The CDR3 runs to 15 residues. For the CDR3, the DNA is TGTGCCAGCAGCGCAGGGGTTAGTAGCACAGATACGCAGTATTTT. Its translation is CASSAGVSSTDTQYF.

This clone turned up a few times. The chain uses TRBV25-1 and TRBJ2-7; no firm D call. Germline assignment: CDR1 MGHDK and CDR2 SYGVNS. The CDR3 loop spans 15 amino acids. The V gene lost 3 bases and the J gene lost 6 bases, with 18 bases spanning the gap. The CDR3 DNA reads TGTGCCAGCAGTGACCAGACCCTTGGGCATGGCGAGCAGTACTTC. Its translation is CASSDQTLGHGEQYF.

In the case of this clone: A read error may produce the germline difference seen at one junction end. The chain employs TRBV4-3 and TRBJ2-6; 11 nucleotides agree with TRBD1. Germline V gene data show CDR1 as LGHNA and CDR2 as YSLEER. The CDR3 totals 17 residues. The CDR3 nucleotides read TGCGGCAGCAGCCACGGGACAGGGGGCTCTGGGGCCAACGTCCTGACTTTC. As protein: CGSSHGTGGSGANVLTF.

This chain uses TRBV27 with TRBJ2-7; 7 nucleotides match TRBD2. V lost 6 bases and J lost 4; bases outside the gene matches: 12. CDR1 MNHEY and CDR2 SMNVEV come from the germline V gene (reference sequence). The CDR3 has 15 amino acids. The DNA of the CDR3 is TGTGCCAGCAGGCGGAGCGCTAGCGGACTTTACGAGCAGTACTTC. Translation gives CASRRSASGLYEQYF.

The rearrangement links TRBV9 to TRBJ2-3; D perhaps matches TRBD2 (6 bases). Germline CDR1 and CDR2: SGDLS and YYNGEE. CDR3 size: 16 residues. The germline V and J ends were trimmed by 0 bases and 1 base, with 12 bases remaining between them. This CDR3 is CASSVGVERGTDTQYF. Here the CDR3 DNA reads TGTGCCAGCAGCGTAGGGGTGGAGCGGGGCACAGATACGCAGTATTTT.

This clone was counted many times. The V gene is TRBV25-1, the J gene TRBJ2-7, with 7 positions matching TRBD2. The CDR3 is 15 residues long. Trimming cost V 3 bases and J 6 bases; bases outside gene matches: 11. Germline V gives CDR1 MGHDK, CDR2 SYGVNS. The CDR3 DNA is TGTGCCAGCAGTGACAGTCTAGCGGCTCGGGGCGAGCAGTACTTC. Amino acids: CASSDSLAARGEQYF.

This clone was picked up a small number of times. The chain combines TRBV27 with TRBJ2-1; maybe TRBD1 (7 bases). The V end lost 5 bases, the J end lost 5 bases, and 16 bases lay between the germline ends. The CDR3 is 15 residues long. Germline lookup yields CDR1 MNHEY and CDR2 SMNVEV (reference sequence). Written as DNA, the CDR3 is TGTGCCAGCAGTCCGAGGGACAGACTAGACAATGAGCAGTTCTTC. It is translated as CASSPRDRLDNEQFF.

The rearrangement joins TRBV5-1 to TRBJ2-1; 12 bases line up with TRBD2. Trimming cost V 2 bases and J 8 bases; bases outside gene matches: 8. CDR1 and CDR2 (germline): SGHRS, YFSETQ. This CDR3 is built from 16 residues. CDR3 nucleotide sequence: TGCGCCAGCAGCTTCCTTACTAGCGGGAGGCTTCATGAGCAGTTCTTC. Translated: CASSFLTSGRLHEQFF.

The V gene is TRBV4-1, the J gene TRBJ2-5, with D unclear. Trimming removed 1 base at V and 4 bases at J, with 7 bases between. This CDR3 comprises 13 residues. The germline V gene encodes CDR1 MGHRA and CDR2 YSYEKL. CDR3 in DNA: TGCGCCAGCAGCCAAGGAGGTGGAGAGACCCAGTACTTC. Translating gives CASSQGGGETQYF.

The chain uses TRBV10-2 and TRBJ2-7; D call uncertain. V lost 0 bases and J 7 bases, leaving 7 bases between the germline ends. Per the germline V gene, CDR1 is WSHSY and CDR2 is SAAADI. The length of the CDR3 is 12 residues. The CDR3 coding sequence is TGCGCCAGCAGTGAGTCTCTTAGGGAGCAGTACTTC. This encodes CASSESLREQYF.